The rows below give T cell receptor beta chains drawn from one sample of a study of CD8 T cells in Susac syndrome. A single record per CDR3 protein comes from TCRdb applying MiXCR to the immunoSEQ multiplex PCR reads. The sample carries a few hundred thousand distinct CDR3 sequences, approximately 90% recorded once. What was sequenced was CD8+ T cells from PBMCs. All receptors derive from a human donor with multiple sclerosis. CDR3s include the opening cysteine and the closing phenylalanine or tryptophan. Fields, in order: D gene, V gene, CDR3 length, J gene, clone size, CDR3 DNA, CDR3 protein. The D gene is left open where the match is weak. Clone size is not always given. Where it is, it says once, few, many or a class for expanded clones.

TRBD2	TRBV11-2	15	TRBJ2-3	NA	TGTGCCAGCAGCGGACTAGCGGGGGTCACAGATACGCAGTATTTT	CASSGLAGVTDTQYF
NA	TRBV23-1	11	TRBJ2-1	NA	TGCGCCACTCACAACGACAATGAGCAGTTCTTC	CATHNDNEQFF
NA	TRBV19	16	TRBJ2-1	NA	TGTGCCAGTAGTATAGATCATGAAGGGGGGATAAATGAGCAGTTCTTC	CASSIDHEGGINEQFF
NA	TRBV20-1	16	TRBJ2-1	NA	TGCAGTGCTAGGCACTCCTTCGGCGGGGACTACAATGAGCAGTTCTTC	CSARHSFGGDYNEQFF
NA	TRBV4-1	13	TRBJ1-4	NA	TGCGCCAGCAGCCAATCCCTTAATGAAAAACTGTTTTTT	CASSQSLNEKLFF
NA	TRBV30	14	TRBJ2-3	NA	TGTGCCACTCTAGCCCGGGACTCGGCAGATACGCAGTATTTT	CATLARDSADTQYF
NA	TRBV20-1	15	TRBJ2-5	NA	TGCAGTGCGCACCTCCGGGGTGAGGGCCAAGAGACCCAGTACTTC	CSAHLRGEGQETQYF
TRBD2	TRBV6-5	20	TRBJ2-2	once	TGTGCCAGCAGTTCGCCCGGGACTAGCGGGGGGCCCGCGAACACCGGGGAGCTGTTTTTT	CASSSPGTSGGPANTGELFF
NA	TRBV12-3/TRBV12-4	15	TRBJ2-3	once	TGTGCCAGCAGTTTCCCCCCGGTGGGCACAGATACGCAGTATTTT	CASSFPPVGTDTQYF
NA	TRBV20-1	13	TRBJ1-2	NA	TGCAGTGCTAACAGGGATTCCTACTATGGCTACACCTTC	CSANRDSYYGYTF
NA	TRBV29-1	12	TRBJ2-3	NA	TGCAGCGCCATGCCTAGGGCCGATACGCAGTATTTT	CSAMPRADTQYF
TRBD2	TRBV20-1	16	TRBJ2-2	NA	TGCGCAAGGCCGAGTGGGCGGGAGGCCCTCACCGGGGAGCTGTTTTTT	CARPSGREALTGELFF
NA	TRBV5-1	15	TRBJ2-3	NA	TGCGCCAGCAGCTTCAGACCCAGCATCACAGATACGCAGTATTTT	CASSFRPSITDTQYF
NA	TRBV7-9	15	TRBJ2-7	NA	TGTGCCAGCAGCCCTCCCCGGGACGGCTCCTACGAGCAGTACTTC	CASSPPRDGSYEQYF
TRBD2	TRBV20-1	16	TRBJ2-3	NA	TGCAGTGCCCCCCCGGGAACTAGCGGGAGTATCAATACGCAGTATTTT	CSAPPGTSGSINTQYF
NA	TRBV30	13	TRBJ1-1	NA	TGTGCCTGGAGTTCGGCTGGGTATTCTGAAGCTTTCTTT	CAWSSAGYSEAFF
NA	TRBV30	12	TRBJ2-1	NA	TGTGCCTGGGGGGACACCAACAATGAGCAGTTCTTC	CAWGDTNNEQFF
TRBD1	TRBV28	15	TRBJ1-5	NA	TGTGCCAGCGGTGGACAGGCAATTAGCAATCAGCCCCAGCATTTT	CASGGQAISNQPQHF
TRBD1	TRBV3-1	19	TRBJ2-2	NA	TGTGCCAGCATCCTAGGGACAGGGCTCCCAAATCCGAACACCGGGGAGCTGTTTTTT	CASILGTGLPNPNTGELFF
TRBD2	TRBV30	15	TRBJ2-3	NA	TGTGCCTGGAGTATGGGAGGACTAGCGGGTGATACGCAGTATTTT	CAWSMGGLAGDTQYF
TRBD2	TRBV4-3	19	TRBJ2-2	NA	TGCGCCAGCAGCCAAGATCTTGGTCTCAGCGGGGGGGCCTCCGGGGAGCTGTTTTTT	CASSQDLGLSGGASGELFF
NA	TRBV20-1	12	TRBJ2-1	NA	TGCAGTGCTAGACATTCTGATCATGAGCAGTTCTTC	CSARHSDHEQFF
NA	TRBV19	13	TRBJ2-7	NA	TGTGCCAGTAGTGTCAATTTGGGGTTGGAGCAGTACTTC	CASSVNLGLEQYF
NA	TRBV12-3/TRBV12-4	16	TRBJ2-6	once	TGTGCCAGCAGTTTAGGTGGGGGATCGGGGGCCAACGTCCTGACTTTC	CASSLGGGSGANVLTF
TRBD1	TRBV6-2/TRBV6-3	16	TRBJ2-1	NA	TGTGCCAGCACCCTGCCGGCCGGGACAGGACCCGGCGAGCAGTTCTTC	CASTLPAGTGPGEQFF